The T cell receptor beta chain under discussion was sequenced for a study of identical twins. This clonotype was found a few times. V was clipped by 6 bases and J by 2 bases; unmatched bases: 11. CDR1 and CDR2 (germline): DFQATT, SNEGSKA (reference sequence). The CDR3 spans 15 residues. TCRdb re-analysed the 5' RACE reads in MiXCR, keeping a single row per CDR3 protein. The table lists some 190,000 distinct CDR3 sequences, 15% to 20% of them singletons. The same specimen was also included in a second study, on T cells expressing NK-cell markers.

This clonotype was sampled from a woman aged 18-35 years in good health. The material sequenced was CD8+ T cells sorted from blood. V gene TRBV20-1 combines with J gene TRBJ2-7, with 9 nucleotides matching TRBD1. The CDR3 sequence: CSAYDRGGNPYEQYF. The CDR3 coding sequence is TGCAGTGCCTACGACAGGGGGGGAAACCCCTACGAGCAGTACTTC.